One and the same sample provided the 26 T cell receptor beta chains below, sequenced in a study of T cells in Graves' hyperthyroidism and ophthalmopathy. Researchers amplified the TCR beta CDR3 regions from RNA transcripts. With the HTBI primer set, the TCR CDR3 went through a first round of RT-PCR. MiXCR, applied by TCRdb to the multiplex PCR reads, yields one record per CDR3 protein. The data show some 500,000 distinct CDR3 sequences, approximately 16% seen once. The specimen was blood. These receptors were obtained from a woman younger than 45 with Graves' ophthalmopathy.

The rearrangement joins TRBV4-3 to TRBJ2-1, with 11 bases matching TRBD2. CDR3 length: 16 residues. Germline trimming cut 6 bases from V and 7 bases from J; bases unmatched to any gene: 11. Germline-derived CDR1 and CDR2 are LGHNA and YSLEER. The CDR3 DNA reads TGCGCCAGCAGACGCTCAATGACTAGCGGGGCTAATGAGCAGTTCTTC. It yields the protein CASRRSMTSGANEQFF.

This clonotype turned up a few times. The genes are TRBV6-2 or TRBV6-3 and TRBJ2-1; TRBD1 matches at 10 bases. Germline CDR1 and CDR2: MNHEY and SVGEGT. The V gene end was trimmed by 6 bases and the J gene end by 6 bases; junction bases not matched to a gene: 8. The CDR3 sequence is 15 residues long. For the CDR3, the DNA is TGTGCCAGCAGCCCGGGACAGGGGCACCCCAATGAGCAGTTCTTC. This gives the protein CASSPGQGHPNEQFF.

This clonotype was observed a handful of times. This chain links TRBV5-6 with TRBJ2-7; TRBD2 matches 8 bases. Germline V gene lookup returns CDR1 SGHDT and CDR2 YYEEEE. This CDR3 has 16 amino acids. J gave up 4 bases and V 1 base, and 10 bases lay outside the gene matches. The CDR3 sequence is CASSLWESGRLYEQYF. In DNA, the CDR3 is TGTGCCAGCAGCTTGTGGGAGAGCGGGAGATTGTACGAGCAGTACTTC.

In its sample, this clonotype was seen a few times. The chain has TRBV30 and TRBJ2-7; 11 bases align to TRBD2. CDR1 is GTSNPN, CDR2 SVGIG, per germline (reference sequence). The CDR3 is 13 amino acids. Germline trimming cut 3 bases from V and 7 bases from J; bases unmatched to any gene: 5. The CDR3 DNA is TGTGCCTGGAGCCCAACTAGCGGGGGAGAGCAGTACTTC. Its translation is CAWSPTSGGEQYF.

This clonotype was counted many times. This chain connects TRBV28 to TRBJ2-3; D remains ambiguous. The V and J ends lost 1 base and 4 bases respectively, with 9 bases between them. CDR1 is MDHEN and CDR2 is SYDVKM in the germline V gene. This CDR3 spans 14 amino acids. The CDR3 reads CASSLYGFPDTQYF. CDR3 DNA: TGTGCCAGCAGTTTATATGGGTTCCCAGATACGCAGTATTTT.

This clonotype appeared a few times. The V gene is TRBV6-2 or TRBV6-3, the J gene TRBJ1-5; D possibly corresponds to TRBD1 (5 bases). From germline, CDR1 is MNHEY and CDR2 SVGEGT. With 7 bases removed from V and 4 bases from J, the gap between germline ends came to 14 bases. The CDR3 is 14 residues long. The CDR3, as DNA: TGTGCCAGCACCACAGGCAGGTGGAATCAGCCCCAGCATTTT. Translation: CASTTGRWNQPQHF.

The chain recombines TRBV5-1 with TRBJ2-3; no clear D. Trimming cost V 7 bases and J 2 bases, with 17 bases left between them. The CDR3 runs 15 residues. CDR1 SGHRS and CDR2 YFSETQ come from the germline V gene. CDR3 nucleotide sequence: TGCGCCAGCGGTCCCATAGCAGGTCCCACAGATACGCAGTATTTT. Translating gives CASGPIAGPTDTQYF.

In this sample, this clonotype turned up many times. The chain has TRBV6-1 and TRBJ2-5; D unclear. The germline gives CDR1 MNHNS, CDR2 SASEGT. Trimming cost V 5 bases and J 0 bases, with 10 bases left between them. CDR3 length: 14 amino acids. This CDR3 is CASSLRPNQETQYF. CDR3 DNA: TGTGCCAGCAGTCTGAGACCGAACCAAGAGACCCAGTACTTC.

This clonotype has ten or more counts. The chain carries TRBV30 and TRBJ2-1; no clear D. The V end lost 0 bases, the J end lost 9 bases, and 15 bases lay between the germline ends. Germline CDR1 and CDR2: GTSNPN and SVGIG (reference sequence). The CDR3 is made up of 14 amino acids. CDR3 DNA: TGTGCCTGGAGTGTACTGATAGGGATTGGTGAGCAGTTCTTC. Its protein product is CAWSVLIGIGEQFF. Full variable domain (missing parts from reference TRBV30 and TRBJ2-1): SQTIHQWPATLVQPVGSPLSLECTVEGTSNPNLYWYRQAAGRGLQLLFYSVGIGQISSEVPQNLSASRPQDRQFILSSKKLLLSDSGFYLCAWSVLIGIGEQFFGPGTRLTVL.

This clonotype came up many times. The rearrangement uses TRBV7-3 and TRBJ2-7; 8 positions agree with TRBD1. Germline V lookup: CDR1 SGHTA, CDR2 FQGTGA. This CDR3 spans 15 amino acids. V lost 5 bases and J lost 2; bases outside the gene matches: 8. In DNA, the CDR3 is TGTGCCAGCAGCCTACCACGACAGGGGCCCTACGAGCAGTACTTC. This codes for CASSLPRQGPYEQYF.

This clonotype appeared a few times. V is TRBV11-2 and J is TRBJ1-3; 7 bases align to TRBD1. In germline, CDR1 is SGHAT, CDR2 FQNNGV. There are 20 residues in the CDR3. The ends lost 6 bases at V and 0 bases at J; junction bases unmatched: 20. CDR3 amino acids: CASRRFRGQHKKDSGNTIYF. The CDR3 coding sequence is TGTGCCAGCAGGCGGTTTAGGGGACAGCACAAAAAAGACTCTGGAAACACCATATATTTT.

This clonotype showed up many times. The chain recombines TRBV6-1 with TRBJ1-5, with a weak D call TRBD1 (5 bases). Germline assignment: CDR1 MNHNS and CDR2 SASEGT. Deletions cut 10 bases from V and 2 bases from J, with 15 bases between. The length of the CDR3 is 14 residues. The chain's CDR3 is CAIAIRVGNQPQHF. The CDR3 nucleotides read TGTGCCATCGCAATCAGGGTAGGCAATCAGCCCCAGCATTTT.

This clonotype came up a few times. The J gene is TRBJ2-5, the V gene TRBV9; D possibly corresponds to TRBD2 (5 bases). The CDR3 is 14 residues long. Trimming took off 1 base at V and 5 bases at J, with 12 bases between the two ends. Germline V CDR1 and CDR2: SGDLS, YYNGEE. The CDR3 loop is CASSVSGIYETQYF. CDR3 sequence (DNA): TGTGCCAGCAGCGTATCCGGGATTTACGAGACCCAGTACTTC.

This clonotype occurred many times. CDR3: CSARDLAGVRKEQFF. DNA of the CDR3: TGCAGTGCTAGAGATCTAGCGGGAGTTCGGAAGGAGCAGTTCTTC. The V call is TRBV20-1, the J call TRBJ2-1, with 10 bases matching TRBD2. The CDR3 runs 15 residues. V lost 0 bases and J lost 10; bases outside the gene matches: 9. Looked up from germline, CDR1 is DFQATT and CDR2 is SNEGSKA (reference sequence).

This clonotype occurred many times. J is TRBJ1-6 and V is TRBV28, with D perhaps TRBD1 (6 bases). CDR1 is MDHEN, CDR2 SYDVKM, per germline. This CDR3 is 11 amino acids long. Trimming stripped 5 bases from V and 16 bases from J, with 12 bases between. CDR3 protein: CASSDWTVLHF. The DNA of the CDR3 is TGTGCCAGCAGTGATTGGACAGTTCTCCACTTT.

This clonotype was picked up many times. This sequence joins TRBV20-1 and TRBJ1-5; D is perhaps TRBD1 (6 bases). Germline V lookup: CDR1 DFQATT, CDR2 SNEGSKA (reference sequence). The ends were cut back, 3 bases at V and 5 bases at J, with 20 bases in the middle. The CDR3 extends over 16 amino acids. Here the CDR3 reads CSARPLYNRVDQPQHF. In nucleotides, the CDR3 is TGCAGTGCTAGGCCCCTTTATAACAGGGTAGATCAGCCCCAGCATTTT.

The V call is TRBV24-1, the J call TRBJ1-2; 9 bases line up with TRBD1. Germline V gene lookup returns CDR1 KGHDR and CDR2 SFDVKD. The length of the CDR3 is 15 residues. The V segment lost 3 bases and the J segment 4 bases; nucleotides outside the gene matches: 5. The CDR3 loop reads CATSDPDRGPYGYTF. CDR3 bases: TGTGCCACCAGTGATCCGGACAGGGGACCCTATGGCTACACCTTC.

CDR3 in DNA: TGTGCCAGCAGCTTAGTCCTTGTCGAGACCCAGTACTTC. It translates to CASSLVLVETQYF. The genes are TRBV7-2 and TRBJ2-5; D call uncertain. The germline V gene encodes CDR1 SGHTA and CDR2 FQGNSA. V was trimmed by 1 base and J by 5 bases, leaving 8 bases between them. The CDR3 runs to 13 residues.

V usage is TRBV28 and J usage is TRBJ2-1, with 9 bases lining up with TRBD1. Trimming removed 8 bases from V and 15 bases from J; junction bases left unmatched: 20. The CDR3 has 15 residues. The germline CDR1 and CDR2 sequences are MDHEN and SYDVKM. The CDR3 DNA is TGTGCCAGCCGCCCGGCGGGACAGGGAGTGGGTTCGCGGTTCTTC. Translating it yields CASRPAGQGVGSRFF.

Ten or more counts support this clonotype. The chain links TRBV20-1 to TRBJ2-1; weak D call: TRBD2 (6 bases). The germline V gene encodes CDR1 DFQATT and CDR2 SNEGSKA (reference sequence). CDR3 length: 14 amino acids. The ends were cut back, 6 bases at V and 5 bases at J, with 17 bases in the middle. The DNA for the CDR3 is TGCAGTGCATTTTTAGCGGTTGGGAACAATGAGCAGTTCTTC. This encodes CSAFLAVGNNEQFF.

The sample holds many counts of this clonotype. The rearrangement uses TRBV18 and TRBJ2-7, with 10 positions matching TRBD1. Germline V gene lookup returns CDR1 KGHSH and CDR2 LQKENI. There are 15 residues in the CDR3. Trimming cost V 3 bases and J 3 bases; bases outside gene matches: 5. The CDR3 loop reads CASSPSGTGVYEQYF. CDR3 nucleotide sequence: TGTGCCAGCTCACCCTCCGGGACAGGGGTCTACGAGCAGTACTTC.

In its sample, this clonotype was seen a few times. The rearrangement uses TRBV7-3 and TRBJ2-3; TRBD2 agrees at 9 bases. J lost 8 bases, V lost 5 bases, and 8 bases had no gene match. CDR3 length: 14 residues. Per the germline V gene, CDR1 is SGHTA and CDR2 is FQGTGA. This chain's CDR3 is CASSPDSGSATQYF. The CDR3, as DNA: TGTGCCAGCAGCCCCGATAGCGGGAGCGCTACGCAGTATTTT. The variable domain in full, with the rest retrieved from reference TRBV7-3 and TRBJ2-3, is GAGVSQTPSNKVTEKGKYVELRCDPISGHTALYWYRQSLGQGPEFLIYFQGTGAADDSGLPNDRFFAVRPEGSVSTLKIQRTERGDSAVYLCASSPDSGSATQYFGPGTRLTVL.

This chain links TRBV20-1 with TRBJ1-2, with 7 nucleotides matching TRBD1. The germline V gene encodes CDR1 DFQATT and CDR2 SNEGSKA (reference sequence). This CDR3 has 13 residues. V was clipped by 3 bases and J by 5 bases; unmatched bases: 6. The CDR3 is CSASIVQGYGYTF. In nucleotides, the CDR3 is TGCAGTGCTAGTATAGTACAGGGGTATGGCTACACCTTC.

The genes are TRBV2 and TRBJ2-7; 10 bases are a match to TRBD1. The germline V gene encodes CDR1 SNHLY and CDR2 FYNNEI. CDR3 length: 15 amino acids. V gave up 7 bases and J gave up 4 bases; unmatched junction bases: 10. The DNA of the CDR3 is TGTGCCAGCAAAGCCCCAGGGACAGGGGCGTACGAGCAGTACTTC. Translating it yields CASKAPGTGAYEQYF.

This clonotype was seen repeatedly, ten times or more. The rearrangement links TRBV3-1 to TRBJ2-7; unclear D gene. Trimming removed 2 bases from V and 6 bases from J, with 5 bases in between. This CDR3 has 11 amino acids. Looked up from germline, CDR1 is LGHDT and CDR2 is YNNKEL (reference sequence). CDR3 protein: CASSQYSEQYF. The CDR3 DNA is TGTGCCAGCAGCCAATACAGCGAGCAGTACTTC.

Turning to this clonotype: The junction and the germline gene differ at one end; a read error may be behind it. The chain couples TRBV5-4 to TRBJ1-5; 8 nucleotides agree with TRBD1. This CDR3 comprises 14 residues. Germline values: CDR1 SGHNT, CDR2 YYREEE (reference sequence). CDR3 coding DNA: TGTGCCAGCAGCTTGAAAGACAGGGGCCCCATGACGGATTTT. Translation: CASSLKDRGPMTDF.